Described below is a single TCR beta chain sequence and its context. Its antigen is not known. V shed 3 bases and J shed 0 bases, with 8 bases lying between them. This CDR3 region has 14 residues. CDR1 and CDR2 from the germline V gene are DFQATT and SNEGSKA (reference sequence). For the second PCR, which ran for 7 to 11 cycles, a sample-barcoded 5' primer and a J-beta primer mix were used. Every molecule of cDNA carried a tag from a template-switch adaptor with 12 random nucleotides. In TCRdb, the 5' RACE reads were re-called with MiXCR into one record per CDR3 protein. The data show about 690,000 distinct CDR3 sequences, around 38% seen once. These data come from a study of blood T cells in healthy people across ages. Whole-study results and caveats: For the donors, CMV status was unknown and possibly confounded expanded clonotype changes.

The V call is TRBV20-1, the J call TRBJ1-4; the D is unclear. Sequenced input: blood. This clonotype was obtained from an older man in good health. CDR3 amino acids: CSASKRTTNEKLFF. The DNA of the CDR3 is TGCAGTGCTAGTAAACGGACAACTAATGAAAAACTGTTTTTT.